The 15 T cell receptor beta chains reported below all come from one sample, sequenced in a study of blood T cell repertoires in COVID-19. The data were produced by immunoSEQ multiplex PCR, yet TCRdb's version contains in-frame clones alone and is incomplete. Seen here are approximately 14,000 clones, 65% to 85% observed once, and the top ten hold approximately 9.1%. Sequencing used peripheral blood. These receptors all stem from a human donor in a cohort sampled during active COVID-19.

This chain's CDR3 is CASSPEGGRGNEQFF. The CDR3 DNA follows: TGTGCCAGCAGCCCGGAGGGAGGGCGGGGCAATGAGCAGTTCTTC. The V and J genes are TRBV7-2 and TRBJ2-1, with 7 bases fitting TRBD2. Unmatched junction bases numbered 10, after V lost 5 bases and J lost 6 bases. Germline values: CDR1 SGHTA, CDR2 FQGNSA. CDR3 length: 15 amino acids.

The V gene is TRBV14, the J gene TRBJ2-1; 9 nucleotides match TRBD1. The CDR3 loop spans 17 amino acids. Germline values: CDR1 SGHDN, CDR2 FVKESK. The J segment lost 1 base and the V segment lost 1 base, leaving 5 bases of the junction unmatched. This chain's CDR3 is CASSQGLGTGSYNEQFF. The CDR3 DNA reads TGTGCCAGCAGCCAAGGTCTGGGGACAGGGTCCTACAATGAGCAGTTCTTC.

The chain links TRBV6-6 to TRBJ2-1, with D possibly TRBD2 on 6 matching bases. The CDR3 runs 14 residues. CDR1 and CDR2 from the germline V gene are MNHNY and SVGAGI (reference sequence). Trimming took 6 bases from V and 5 from J, leaving 14 bases between them. CDR3 sequence: CASSQGLGNNEQFF. CDR3 nucleotide sequence: TGTGCCAGCAGCCAGGGACTGGGCAACAATGAGCAGTTCTTC.

This chain joins TRBV6-6 and TRBJ2-3; TRBD2 might be the D (6 bases). Germline V gives CDR1 MNHNY, CDR2 SVGAGI (reference sequence). This CDR3 is built from 14 residues. V shed 5 bases and J shed 1 base, with 10 bases lying between them. The CDR3 here is CASSPGTGTDTQYF. The CDR3, as DNA: TGTGCCAGCAGTCCCGGGACTGGCACAGATACGCAGTATTTT.

The V and J genes are TRBV7-2 and TRBJ2-2; TRBD2 matches at 11 bases. V gave up 5 bases and J gave up 0 bases; unmatched junction bases: 5. Germline CDR1 SGHTA, CDR2 FQGNSA. The CDR3 length is 17 residues. Here the CDR3 DNA reads TGTGCCAGCAGCCCACCGGGACTAGCGGCGAACACCGGGGAGCTGTTTTTT. Its protein is CASSPPGLAANTGELFF.

The chain uses TRBV29-1 and TRBJ1-1; 7 nucleotides align to TRBD1. With 2 bases clipped from V and 4 bases from J, the junction kept 7 bases outside the gene matches. The CDR3 sequence is 14 residues long. The V gene's germline CDR1 is SQVTM and CDR2 ANQGSEA. The CDR3 protein is CSVEPQGVRTEAFF. The CDR3 bases are TGCAGCGTTGAACCGCAGGGGGTGCGCACTGAAGCTTTCTTT. The full variable domain, completed using reference TRBV29-1 and TRBJ1-1, is SAVISQKPSRDICQRGTSLTIQCQVDSQVTMMFWYRQQPGQSLTLIATANQGSEATYESGFVIDKFPISRPNLTFSTLTVSNMSPEDSSIYLCSVEPQGVRTEAFFGQGTRLTVV.

This rearrangement joins TRBV14 to TRBJ2-2; the D is unclear. Germline V gene lookup returns CDR1 SGHDN and CDR2 FVKESK. This CDR3 has 15 residues. V dropped 4 bases and J dropped 7 bases, with 16 bases sitting between them. This chain's CDR3 is CASSPAEWPNGELFF. The CDR3 region has the DNA TGTGCCAGCAGCCCGGCGGAGTGGCCTAACGGGGAGCTGTTTTTT.

The V gene is TRBV6-6, the J gene TRBJ2-2, with 10 positions matching TRBD1. Germline CDR1 is MNHNY and CDR2 is SVGAGI (reference sequence). The CDR3 length is 16 residues. J was trimmed by 4 bases and V by 6 bases; bases with no gene match: 8. The CDR3 nucleotides read TGTGCCAGCAGGTCCGGGACAGGGGCGGGCACCGGGGAGCTGTTTTTT. Translating it yields CASRSGTGAGTGELFF.

CDR3 DNA sequence: TGTGCCAGCAGCGGACTAGGAGAGCAGTTCTTC. Translating gives CASSGLGEQFF. The V call is TRBV12-3 or TRBV12-4, the J call TRBJ2-1, with 7 positions matching TRBD2. The CDR3 has 11 amino acids. V lost 6 bases to trimming and J lost 10 bases; unmatched junction nucleotides: 3.

V is TRBV13 and J is TRBJ2-7, with TRBD2 identical over 13 bases. The V gene's germline CDR1 is PRHDT and CDR2 FYEKMQ (reference sequence). This CDR3 is 17 amino acids long. J gave up 0 bases and V 4 bases, and 6 bases lay outside the gene matches. In DNA form, the CDR3 reads TGTGCCAGCAGCTCGGGACTAGCGGGAACGTACTCCTACGAGCAGTACTTC. It translates to CASSSGLAGTYSYEQYF.

The gene calls are TRBV5-7 and TRBJ2-5; D gene uncertain. TRBV5-7 is given ORF status, its function remaining uncertain. CDR3 size: 12 residues. The V end lost 2 bases, the J end lost 2 bases, and 4 bases lay between the germline ends. CDR3 coding DNA: TGTGCCAGCAGCTTCGCGCAAGAGACCCAGTACTTC. This gives the protein CASSFAQETQYF.

The chain carries TRBV6-2 or TRBV6-3 and TRBJ2-7; 13 bases line up with TRBD2. V lost 6 bases and J lost 3; bases outside the gene matches: 8. CDR3 length equals 16 residues. CDR1 is MNHEY and CDR2 is SVGEGT in the germline V gene. The CDR3 protein is CASSSMRTSGGYEQYF. The DNA of the CDR3 is TGTGCCAGCAGCTCCATGCGGACTAGCGGGGGCTACGAGCAGTACTTC.

The CDR3 protein is CASSSASSVGETQYF. The CDR3 region has the DNA TGTGCCAGCAGCTCCGCGTCTAGCGTGGGAGAGACCCAGTACTTC. The V call is TRBV7-7, the J call TRBJ2-5; a possible D gene is TRBD2 (6 bases). Deletions cut 4 bases from V and 4 bases from J, with 16 bases between. The length of the CDR3 is 15 residues. Per the germline V gene, CDR1 is SSHAT and CDR2 is FNYEAQ (reference sequence).

The chain is built from TRBV6-6 and TRBJ1-2; 8 bases are a match to TRBD1. After removal of 6 bases from V and 6 bases from J, the junction contained 12 bases not matched to a gene. Germline lookup yields CDR1 MNHNY and CDR2 SVGAGI (reference sequence). The CDR3 spans 15 residues. The CDR3: CASRDGQGRRDGYTF. Written as DNA, the CDR3 is TGTGCCAGCAGAGACGGACAGGGCCGGCGGGATGGCTACACCTTC.

This clone was recorded only once. The chain combines TRBV5-1 with TRBJ2-7; 7 positions agree with TRBD1. J was trimmed by 0 bases and V by 5 bases; bases with no gene match: 8. The CDR3 has 15 amino acids. Germline-derived CDR1 and CDR2 are SGHRS and YFSETQ. The CDR3 protein is CASRLQGLSSYEQYF. The CDR3 DNA reads as TGCGCCAGCAGGTTACAGGGGCTAAGCTCCTACGAGCAGTACTTC.